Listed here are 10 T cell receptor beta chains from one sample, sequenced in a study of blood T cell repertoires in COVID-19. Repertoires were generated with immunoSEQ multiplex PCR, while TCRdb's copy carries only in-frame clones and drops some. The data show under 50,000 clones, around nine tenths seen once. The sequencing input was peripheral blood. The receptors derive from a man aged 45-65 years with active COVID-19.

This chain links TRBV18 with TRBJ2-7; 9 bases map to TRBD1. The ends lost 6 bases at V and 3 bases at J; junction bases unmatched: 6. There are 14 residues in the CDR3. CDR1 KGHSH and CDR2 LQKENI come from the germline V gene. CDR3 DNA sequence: TGTGCCAGCTCCCGGGACAGGGCCGACTACGAGCAGTACTTC. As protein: CASSRDRADYEQYF.

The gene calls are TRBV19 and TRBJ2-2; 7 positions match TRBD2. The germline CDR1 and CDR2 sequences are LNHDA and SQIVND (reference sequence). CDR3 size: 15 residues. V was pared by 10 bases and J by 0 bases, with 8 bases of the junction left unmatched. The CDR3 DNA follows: TGTGCCACCCTTCGGCTAGCGGCGAACACCGGGGAGCTGTTTTTT. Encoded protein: CATLRLAANTGELFF. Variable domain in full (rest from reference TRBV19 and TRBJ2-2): DGGITQSPKYLFRKEGQNVTLSCEQNLNHDAMYWYRQDPGQGLRLIYYSQIVNDFQKGDIAEGYSVSREKKESFPLTVTSAQKNPTAFYLCATLRLAANTGELFFGEGSRLTVL.

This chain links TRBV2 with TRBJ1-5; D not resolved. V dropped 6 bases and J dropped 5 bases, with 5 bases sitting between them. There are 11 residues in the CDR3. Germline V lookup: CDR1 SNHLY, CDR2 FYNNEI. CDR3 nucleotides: TGTGCCAGCAGGTTAGATCAGCCCCAGCATTTT. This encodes CASRLDQPQHF.

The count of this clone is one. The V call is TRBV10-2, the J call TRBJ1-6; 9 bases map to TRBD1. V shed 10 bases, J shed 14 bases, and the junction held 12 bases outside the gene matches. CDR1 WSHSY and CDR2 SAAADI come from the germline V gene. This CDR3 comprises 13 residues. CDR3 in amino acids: CATVDRGYQTLHF. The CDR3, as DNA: TGCGCCACCGTAGACAGGGGGTATCAAACCCTCCACTTT.

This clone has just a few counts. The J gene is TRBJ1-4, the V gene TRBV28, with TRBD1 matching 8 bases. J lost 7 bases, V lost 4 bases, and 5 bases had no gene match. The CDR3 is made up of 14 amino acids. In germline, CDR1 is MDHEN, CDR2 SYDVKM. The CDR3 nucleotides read TGTGCCAGCAGTTCTACAGGGGGATCTGAAAAACTGTTTTTT. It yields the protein CASSSTGGSEKLFF.

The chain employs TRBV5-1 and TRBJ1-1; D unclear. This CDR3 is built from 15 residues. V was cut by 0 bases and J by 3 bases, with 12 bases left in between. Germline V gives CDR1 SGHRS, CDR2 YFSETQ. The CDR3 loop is CASSLVVGEDTEAFF. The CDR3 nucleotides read TGCGCCAGCAGCTTGGTGGTCGGGGAGGACACTGAAGCTTTCTTT. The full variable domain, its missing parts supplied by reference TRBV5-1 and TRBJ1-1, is KAGVTQTPRYLIKTRGQQVTLSCSPISGHRSVSWYQQTPGQGLQFLFEYFSETQRNKGNFPGRFSGRQFSNSRSEMNVSTLELGDSALYLCASSLVVGEDTEAFFGQGTRLTVV.

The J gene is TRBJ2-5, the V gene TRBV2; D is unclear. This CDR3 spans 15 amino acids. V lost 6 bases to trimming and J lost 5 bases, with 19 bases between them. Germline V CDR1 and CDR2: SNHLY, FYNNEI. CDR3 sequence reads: CASRGAGHGRETQYF. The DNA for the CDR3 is TGTGCCAGCAGAGGCGCTGGGCACGGTCGGGAGACCCAGTACTTC.

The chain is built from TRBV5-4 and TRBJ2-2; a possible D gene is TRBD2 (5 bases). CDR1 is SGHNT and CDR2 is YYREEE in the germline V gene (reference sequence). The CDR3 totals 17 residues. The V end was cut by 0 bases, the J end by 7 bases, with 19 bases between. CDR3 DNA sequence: TGTGCCAGCAGCTTGGAGGCTAGCCCTACTTTCATCGGGGAGCTGTTTTTT. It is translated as CASSLEASPTFIGELFF.

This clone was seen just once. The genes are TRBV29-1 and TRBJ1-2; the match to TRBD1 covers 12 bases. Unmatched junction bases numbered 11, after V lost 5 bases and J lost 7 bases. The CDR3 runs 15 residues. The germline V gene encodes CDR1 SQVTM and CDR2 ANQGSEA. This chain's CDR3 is CSVSSGQGAQGGYTF. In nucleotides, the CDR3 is TGCAGCGTTTCTTCGGGACAGGGGGCGCAGGGTGGCTACACCTTC.

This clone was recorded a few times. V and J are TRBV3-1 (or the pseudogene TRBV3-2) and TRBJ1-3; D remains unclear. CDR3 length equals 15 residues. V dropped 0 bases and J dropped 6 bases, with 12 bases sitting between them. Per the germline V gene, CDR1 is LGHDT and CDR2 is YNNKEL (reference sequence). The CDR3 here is CASSQDHAASNTIYF. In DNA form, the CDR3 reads TGTGCCAGCAGCCAAGATCACGCAGCGTCAAACACCATATATTTT.